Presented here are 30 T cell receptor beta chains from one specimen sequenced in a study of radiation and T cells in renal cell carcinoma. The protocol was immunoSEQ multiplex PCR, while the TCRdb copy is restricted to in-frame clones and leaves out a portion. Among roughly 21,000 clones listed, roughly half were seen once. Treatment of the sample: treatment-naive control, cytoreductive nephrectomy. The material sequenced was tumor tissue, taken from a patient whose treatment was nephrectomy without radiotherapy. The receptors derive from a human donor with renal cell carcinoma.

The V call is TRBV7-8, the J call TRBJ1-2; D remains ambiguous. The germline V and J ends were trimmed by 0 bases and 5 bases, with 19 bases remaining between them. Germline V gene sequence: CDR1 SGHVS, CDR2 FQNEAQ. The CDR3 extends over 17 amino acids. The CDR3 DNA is TGTGCCAGCAGCTTAGCCCTGGCAGGCCCTTTCGGATATGGCTACACCTTC. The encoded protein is CASSLALAGPFGYGYTF.

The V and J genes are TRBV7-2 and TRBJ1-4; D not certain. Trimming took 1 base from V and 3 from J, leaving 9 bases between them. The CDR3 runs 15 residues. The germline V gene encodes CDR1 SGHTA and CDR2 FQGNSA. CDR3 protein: CASSLEGLPNEKLFF. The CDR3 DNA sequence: TGTGCCAGCAGCTTAGAAGGACTGCCTAATGAAAAACTGTTTTTT.

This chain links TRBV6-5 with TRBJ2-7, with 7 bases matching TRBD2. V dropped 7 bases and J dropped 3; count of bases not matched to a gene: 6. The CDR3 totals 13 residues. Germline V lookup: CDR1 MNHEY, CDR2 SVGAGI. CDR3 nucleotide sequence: TGTGCCAGCACCGGGATAGCGGGCTACGAGCAGTACTTC. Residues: CASTGIAGYEQYF.

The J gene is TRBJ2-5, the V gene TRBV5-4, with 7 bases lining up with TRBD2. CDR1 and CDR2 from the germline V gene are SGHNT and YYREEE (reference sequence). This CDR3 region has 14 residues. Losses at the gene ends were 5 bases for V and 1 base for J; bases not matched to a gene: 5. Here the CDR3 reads CASRGAGSQETQYF. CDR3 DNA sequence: TGTGCCAGCAGAGGAGCGGGGTCCCAAGAGACCCAGTACTTC. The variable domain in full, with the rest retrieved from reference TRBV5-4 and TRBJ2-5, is ETGVTQSPTHLIKTRGQQVTLRCSSQSGHNTVSWYQQALGQGPQFIFQYYREEENGRGNFPPRFSGLQFPNYSSELNVNALELDDSALYLCASRGAGSQETQYFGPGTRLLVL.

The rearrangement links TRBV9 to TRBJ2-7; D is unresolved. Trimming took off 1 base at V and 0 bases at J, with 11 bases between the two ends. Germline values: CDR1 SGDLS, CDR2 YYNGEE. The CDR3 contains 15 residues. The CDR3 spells CASSVRPSSSYEQYF. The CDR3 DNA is TGTGCCAGCAGCGTACGGCCGTCGAGCTCCTACGAGCAGTACTTC.

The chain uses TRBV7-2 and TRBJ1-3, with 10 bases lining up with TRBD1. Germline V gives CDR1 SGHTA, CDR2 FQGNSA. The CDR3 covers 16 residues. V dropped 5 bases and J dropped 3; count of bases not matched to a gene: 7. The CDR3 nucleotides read TGTGCCAGCAGCGGCCGACAGGGGGCGGTTGGAAACACCATATATTTT. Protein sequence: CASSGRQGAVGNTIYF.

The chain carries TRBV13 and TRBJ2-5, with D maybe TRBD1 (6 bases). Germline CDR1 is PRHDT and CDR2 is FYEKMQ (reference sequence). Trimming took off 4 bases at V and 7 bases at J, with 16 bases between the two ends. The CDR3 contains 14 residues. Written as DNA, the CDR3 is TGTGCCAGCAGCTCGCTGACAGGTCAACGGACCCAGTACTTC. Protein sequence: CASSSLTGQRTQYF. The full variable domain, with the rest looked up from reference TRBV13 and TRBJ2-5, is AAGVIQSPRHLIKEKRETATLKCYPIPRHDTVYWYQQGPGQDPQFLISFYEKMQSDKGSIPDRFSAQQFSDYHSELNMSSLELGDSALYFCASSSLTGQRTQYFGPGTRLLVL.

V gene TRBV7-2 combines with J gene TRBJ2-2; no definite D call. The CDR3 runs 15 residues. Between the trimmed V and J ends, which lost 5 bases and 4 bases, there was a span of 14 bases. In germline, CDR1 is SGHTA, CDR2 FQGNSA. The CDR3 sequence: CASSLSPGVTGELFF. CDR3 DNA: TGTGCCAGCAGCCTCAGCCCAGGCGTCACCGGGGAGCTGTTTTTT. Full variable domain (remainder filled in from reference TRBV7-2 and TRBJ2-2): GAGVSQSPSNKVTEKGKDVELRCDPISGHTALYWYRQSLGQGLEFLIYFQGNSAPDKSGLPSDRFSAERTGGSVSTLTIQRTQQEDSAVYLCASSLSPGVTGELFFGEGSRLTVL.

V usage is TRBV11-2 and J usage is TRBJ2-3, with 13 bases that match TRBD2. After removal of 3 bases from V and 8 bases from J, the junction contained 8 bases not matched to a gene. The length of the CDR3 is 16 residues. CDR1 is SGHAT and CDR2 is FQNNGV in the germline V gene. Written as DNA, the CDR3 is TGTGCCAGCAGCTTTACTAGCGGGGGGGCCAAGGGTACGCAGTATTTT. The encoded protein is CASSFTSGGAKGTQYF.

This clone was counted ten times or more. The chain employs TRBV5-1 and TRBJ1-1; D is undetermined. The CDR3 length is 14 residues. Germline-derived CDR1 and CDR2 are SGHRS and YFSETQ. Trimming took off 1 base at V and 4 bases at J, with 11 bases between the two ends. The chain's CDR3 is CASSLWGSGTEAFF. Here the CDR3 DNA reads TGCGCCAGCAGCTTGTGGGGTAGCGGCACTGAAGCTTTCTTT.

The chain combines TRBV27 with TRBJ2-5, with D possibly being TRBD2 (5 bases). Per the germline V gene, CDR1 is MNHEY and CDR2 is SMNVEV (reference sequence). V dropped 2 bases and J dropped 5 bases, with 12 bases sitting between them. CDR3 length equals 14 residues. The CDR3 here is CASSLGLNRETQYF. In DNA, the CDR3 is TGTGCCAGCAGTTTAGGACTTAATAGGGAGACCCAGTACTTC.

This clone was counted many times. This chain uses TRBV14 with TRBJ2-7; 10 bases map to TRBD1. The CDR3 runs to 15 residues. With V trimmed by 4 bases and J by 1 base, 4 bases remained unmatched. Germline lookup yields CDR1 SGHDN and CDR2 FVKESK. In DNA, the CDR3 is TGTGCCAGCAGCCTTTCGGGACAGGGGTCCTACGAGCAGTACTTC. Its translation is CASSLSGQGSYEQYF.

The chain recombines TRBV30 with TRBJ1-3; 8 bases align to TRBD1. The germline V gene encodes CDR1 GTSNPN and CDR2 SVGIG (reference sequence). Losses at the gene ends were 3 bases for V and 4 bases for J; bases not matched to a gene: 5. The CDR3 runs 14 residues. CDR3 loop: CAWSQTGAGNTIYF. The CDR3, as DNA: TGTGCCTGGAGCCAGACAGGGGCAGGAAACACCATATATTTT. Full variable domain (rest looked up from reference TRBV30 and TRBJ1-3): SQTIHQWPATLVQPVGSPLSLECTVEGTSNPNLYWYRQAAGRGLQLLFYSVGIGQISSEVPQNLSASRPQDRQFILSSKKLLLSDSGFYLCAWSQTGAGNTIYFGEGSWLTVV.

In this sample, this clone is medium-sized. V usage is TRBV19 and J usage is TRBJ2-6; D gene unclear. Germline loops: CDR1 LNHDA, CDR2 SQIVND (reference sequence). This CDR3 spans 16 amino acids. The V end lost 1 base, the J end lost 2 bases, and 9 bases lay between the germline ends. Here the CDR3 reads CASSIGAFPGANVLTF. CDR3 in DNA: TGTGCCAGTAGTATAGGGGCATTCCCTGGGGCCAACGTCCTGACTTTC.

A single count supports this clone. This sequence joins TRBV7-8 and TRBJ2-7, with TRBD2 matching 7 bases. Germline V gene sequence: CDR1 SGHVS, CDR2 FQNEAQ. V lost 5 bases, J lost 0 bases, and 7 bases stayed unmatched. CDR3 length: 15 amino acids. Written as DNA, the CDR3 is TGTGCCAGCAGCATCCAGCGGGGTAGCTCCTACGAGCAGTACTTC. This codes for CASSIQRGSSYEQYF.

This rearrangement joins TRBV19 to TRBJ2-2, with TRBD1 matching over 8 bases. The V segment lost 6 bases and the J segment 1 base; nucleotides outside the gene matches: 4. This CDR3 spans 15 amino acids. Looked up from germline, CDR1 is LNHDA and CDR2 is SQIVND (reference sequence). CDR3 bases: TGTGCCAGTAGCCCAGGGGGCATGAACACCGGGGAGCTGTTTTTT. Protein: CASSPGGMNTGELFF. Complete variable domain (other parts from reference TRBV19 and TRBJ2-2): DGGITQSPKYLFRKEGQNVTLSCEQNLNHDAMYWYRQDPGQGLRLIYYSQIVNDFQKGDIAEGYSVSREKKESFPLTVTSAQKNPTAFYLCASSPGGMNTGELFFGEGSRLTVL.

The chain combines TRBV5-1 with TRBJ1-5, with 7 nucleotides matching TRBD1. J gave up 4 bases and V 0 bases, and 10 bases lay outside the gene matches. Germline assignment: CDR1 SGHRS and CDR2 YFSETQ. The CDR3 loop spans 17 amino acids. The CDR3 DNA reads TGCGCCAGCAGCTTGGTTCAGGGGGTTCAGGTGAATCAGCCCCAGCATTTT. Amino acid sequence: CASSLVQGVQVNQPQHF.

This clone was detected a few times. The CDR3 nucleotides read TGTGCCTGGACTCAAGGCGAGAAGTTCTATGGCTACACCTTC. Its protein product is CAWTQGEKFYGYTF. V is TRBV30 and J is TRBJ1-2; unclear D gene. The V and J ends lost 4 bases and 4 bases respectively, with 16 bases between them. The CDR3 covers 14 residues. Germline V gene lookup returns CDR1 GTSNPN and CDR2 SVGIG (reference sequence). Supplemented by reference TRBV30 and TRBJ1-2, the full variable domain reads SQTIHQWPATLVQPVGSPLSLECTVEGTSNPNLYWYRQAAGRGLQLLFYSVGIGQISSEVPQNLSASRPQDRQFILSSKKLLLSDSGFYLCAWTQGEKFYGYTFGSGTRLTVV.

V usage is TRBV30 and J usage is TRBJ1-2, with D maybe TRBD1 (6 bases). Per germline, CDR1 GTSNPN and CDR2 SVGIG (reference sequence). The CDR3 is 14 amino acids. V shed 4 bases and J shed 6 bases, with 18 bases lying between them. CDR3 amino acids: CAWNRPGGDHGYTF. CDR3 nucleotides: TGTGCCTGGAATCGTCCGGGGGGCGACCATGGCTACACCTTC.

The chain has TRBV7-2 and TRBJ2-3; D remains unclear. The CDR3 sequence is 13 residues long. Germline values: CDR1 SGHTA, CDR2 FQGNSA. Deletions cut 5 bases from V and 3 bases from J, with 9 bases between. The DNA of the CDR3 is TGTGCCAGCAGCGATCGACCGACAGATACGCAGTATTTT. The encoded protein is CASSDRPTDTQYF.

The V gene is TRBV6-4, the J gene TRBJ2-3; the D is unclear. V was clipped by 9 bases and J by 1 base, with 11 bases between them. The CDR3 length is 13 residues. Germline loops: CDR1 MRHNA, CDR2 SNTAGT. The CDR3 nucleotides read TGTGCCAGGATCCTAGGAGGCACAGATACGCAGTATTTT. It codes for CARILGGTDTQYF.

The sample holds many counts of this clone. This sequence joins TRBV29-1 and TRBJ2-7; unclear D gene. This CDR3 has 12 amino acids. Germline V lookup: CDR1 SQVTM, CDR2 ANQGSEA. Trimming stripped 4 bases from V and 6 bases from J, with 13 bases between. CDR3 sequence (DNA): TGCAGCGTTGCGGGTGGATGGGGCGAGCAGTACTTC. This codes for CSVAGGWGEQYF.

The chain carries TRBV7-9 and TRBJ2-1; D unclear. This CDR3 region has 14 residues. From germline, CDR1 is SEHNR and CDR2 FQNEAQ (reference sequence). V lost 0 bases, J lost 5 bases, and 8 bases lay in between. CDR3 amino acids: CASSLANANNEQFF. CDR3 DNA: TGTGCCAGCAGCTTAGCGAACGCGAACAATGAGCAGTTCTTC.

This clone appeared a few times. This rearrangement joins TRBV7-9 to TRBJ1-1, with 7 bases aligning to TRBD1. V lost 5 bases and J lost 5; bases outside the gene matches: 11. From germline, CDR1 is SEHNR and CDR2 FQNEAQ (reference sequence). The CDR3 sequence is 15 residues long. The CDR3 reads CASSPARAQGTEAFF. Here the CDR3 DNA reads TGTGCCAGCAGCCCCGCTAGGGCACAGGGGACTGAAGCTTTCTTT.

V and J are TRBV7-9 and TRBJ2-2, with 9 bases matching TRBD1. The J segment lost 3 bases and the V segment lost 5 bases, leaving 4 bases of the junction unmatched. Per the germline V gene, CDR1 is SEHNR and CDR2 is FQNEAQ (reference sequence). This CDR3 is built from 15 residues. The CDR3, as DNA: TGTGCCAGCAGCCTGGACAGGGGCTACACCGGGGAGCTGTTTTTT. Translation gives CASSLDRGYTGELFF. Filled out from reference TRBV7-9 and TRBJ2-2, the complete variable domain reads DTGVSQNPRHKITKRGQNVTFRCDPISEHNRLYWYRQTLGQGPEFLTYFQNEAQLEKSRLLSDRFSAERPKGSFSTLEIQRTEQGDSAMYLCASSLDRGYTGELFFGEGSRLTVL.

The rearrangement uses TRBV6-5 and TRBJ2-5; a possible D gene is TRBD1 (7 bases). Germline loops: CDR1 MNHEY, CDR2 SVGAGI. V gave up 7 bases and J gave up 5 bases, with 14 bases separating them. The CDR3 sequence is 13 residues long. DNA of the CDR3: TGTGCCAGCACCTATGCAGGGGGGGAGACCCAGTACTTC. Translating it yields CASTYAGGETQYF.

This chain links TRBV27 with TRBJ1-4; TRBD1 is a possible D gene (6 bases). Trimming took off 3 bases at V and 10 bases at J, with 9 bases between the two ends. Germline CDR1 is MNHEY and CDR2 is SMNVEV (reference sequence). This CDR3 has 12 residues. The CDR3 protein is CASSFRGGKLFF. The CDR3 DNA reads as TGTGCCAGCAGTTTCAGGGGCGGAAAACTGTTTTTT.

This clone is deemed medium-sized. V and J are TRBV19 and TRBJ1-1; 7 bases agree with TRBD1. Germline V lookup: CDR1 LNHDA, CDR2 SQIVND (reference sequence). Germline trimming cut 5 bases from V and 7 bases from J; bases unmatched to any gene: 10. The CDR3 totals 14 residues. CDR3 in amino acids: CASSAWDRGNEAFF. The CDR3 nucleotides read TGTGCCAGTAGTGCCTGGGACAGAGGGAATGAAGCTTTCTTT.

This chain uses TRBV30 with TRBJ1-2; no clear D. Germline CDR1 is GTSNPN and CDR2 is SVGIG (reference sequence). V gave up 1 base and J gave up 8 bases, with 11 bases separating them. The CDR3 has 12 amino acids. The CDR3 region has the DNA TGTGCCTGGAGTGGTGAGTCTTACGGCTACACCTTC. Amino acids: CAWSGESYGYTF.

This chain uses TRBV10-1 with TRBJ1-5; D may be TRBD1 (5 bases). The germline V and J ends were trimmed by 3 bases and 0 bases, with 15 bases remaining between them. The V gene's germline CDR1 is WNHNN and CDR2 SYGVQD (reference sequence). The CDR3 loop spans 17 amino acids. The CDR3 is CASSDTPTDYSNQPQHF. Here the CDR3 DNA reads TGCGCCAGCAGTGATACCCCGACAGATTATAGCAATCAGCCCCAGCATTTT.